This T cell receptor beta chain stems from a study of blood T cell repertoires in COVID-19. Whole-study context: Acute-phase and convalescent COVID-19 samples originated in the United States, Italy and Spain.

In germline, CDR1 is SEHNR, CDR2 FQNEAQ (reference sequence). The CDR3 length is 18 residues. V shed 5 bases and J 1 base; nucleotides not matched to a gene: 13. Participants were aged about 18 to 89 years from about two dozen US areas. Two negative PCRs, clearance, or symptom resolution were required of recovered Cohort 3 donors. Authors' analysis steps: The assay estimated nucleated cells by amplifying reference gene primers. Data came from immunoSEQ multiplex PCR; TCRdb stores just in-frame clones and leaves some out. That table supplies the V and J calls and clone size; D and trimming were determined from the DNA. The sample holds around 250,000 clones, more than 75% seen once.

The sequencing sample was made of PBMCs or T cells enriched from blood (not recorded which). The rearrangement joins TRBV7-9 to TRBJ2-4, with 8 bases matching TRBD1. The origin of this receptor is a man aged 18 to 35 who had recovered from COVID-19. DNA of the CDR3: TGTGCCAGCAGCGGACGGACAGGGTTGGGGCAGGCCAAAAACATTCAGTACTTC. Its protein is CASSGRTGLGQAKNIQYF. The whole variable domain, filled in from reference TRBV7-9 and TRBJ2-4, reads DTGVSQNPRHKITKRGQNVTFRCDPISEHNRLYWYRQTLGQGPEFLTYFQNEAQLEKSRLLSDRFSAERPKGSFSTLEIQRTEQGDSAMYLCASSGRTGLGQAKNIQYFGAGTRLSVL.